Presented here are 22 T cell receptor beta chains from one specimen sequenced in a study of blood T cell repertoires in COVID-19 (dated by TCRdb to between 2020 and 2021). Preparation of the library involved the immunoSEQ multiplex PCR assay. TCRdb retrieved this table from immuneACCESS and kept in-frame rearrangements only. Not all clones are present; in checked studies, unresolved V genes account for under half, and no reason is known for the remainder. The sample contains approximately 260,000 clones, about 80% of them found a single time. The ten largest clones add up to approximately 4.3% of the sample. Source material: PBMCs or T cells enriched from blood (not recorded which). The receptors shown here come from a man aged 30 to 39 with acute COVID-19.

J is TRBJ1-5 and V is TRBV30; D gene unclear. The ends were cut back, 1 base at V and 0 bases at J, with 10 bases in the middle. This CDR3 spans 15 amino acids. The germline V gene encodes CDR1 GTSNPN and CDR2 SVGIG (reference sequence). The CDR3 DNA reads as TGTGCCTGGAGTGACCCGAGGCCTAGCAATCAGCCCCAGCATTTT. Translating gives CAWSDPRPSNQPQHF.

This clone has just one count. The rearrangement uses TRBV25-1 and TRBJ1-5; 10 nucleotides line up with TRBD1. The ends lost 4 bases at V and 4 bases at J; junction bases unmatched: 4. This CDR3 has 15 residues. Per germline, CDR1 MGHDK and CDR2 SYGVNS. The CDR3: CASSGQGAANQPQHF. CDR3 nucleotides: TGTGCCAGCAGTGGACAGGGGGCGGCAAATCAGCCCCAGCATTTT.

V gene TRBV18 combines with J gene TRBJ2-3, with TRBD2 as a possible D gene (6 bases). The V end was cut by 2 bases, the J end by 6 bases, with 15 bases between. Germline CDR1 and CDR2: KGHSH and LQKENI. This CDR3 has 15 amino acids. The CDR3 coding sequence is TGTGCCAGCTCACCAGTGACTAGTGGTGCGGATACGCAGTATTTT. Its protein is CASSPVTSGADTQYF. Using reference TRBV18 and TRBJ2-3 for the parts outside the CDR3, the full variable domain is NAGVMQNPRHLVRRRGQEARLRCSPMKGHSHVYWYRQLPEEGLKFMVYLQKENIIDESGMPKERFSAEFPKEGPSILRIQQVVRGDSAAYFCASSPVTSGADTQYFGPGTRLTVL.

The chain links TRBV27 to TRBJ1-4, with D tentatively TRBD1 (6 bases). This CDR3 is 15 amino acids long. Trimming stripped 5 bases from V and 8 bases from J, with 18 bases between. CDR1 MNHEY and CDR2 SMNVEV come from the germline V gene (reference sequence). CDR3 loop: CASSQQGIQGEKLFF. The CDR3 region has the DNA TGTGCCAGCAGTCAACAGGGAATTCAAGGGGAAAAACTGTTTTTT.

The chain combines TRBV4-3 with TRBJ1-2, with a tentative D call TRBD1 (6 bases). Germline assignment: CDR1 LGHNA and CDR2 YSLEER. The germline V and J ends were trimmed by 0 bases and 8 bases, with 16 bases remaining between them. CDR3 length: 15 amino acids. The CDR3 here is CASSQDMWTAGGYTF. CDR3 nucleotide sequence: TGCGCCAGCAGCCAAGATATGTGGACAGCAGGAGGCTACACCTTC.

V usage is TRBV5-1 and J usage is TRBJ1-6; D is perhaps TRBD1 (6 bases). This CDR3 has 12 amino acids. Between the trimmed V and J ends, which lost 6 bases and 11 bases, there was a span of 12 bases. Germline CDR1 and CDR2: SGHRS and YFSETQ. The CDR3 here is CASMGAGAPLHF. CDR3 DNA sequence: TGCGCCAGCATGGGGGCCGGGGCACCCCTCCACTTT.

The chain carries TRBV29-1 and TRBJ1-1; no clear D gene. Per the germline V gene, CDR1 is SQVTM and CDR2 is ANQGSEA. This CDR3 is 12 amino acids long. V lost 3 bases and J 6 bases, leaving 11 bases between the germline ends. The CDR3 bases are TGCAGCGTTGACGGGTCCCTCGCTGAAGCTTTCTTT. This codes for CSVDGSLAEAFF.

This clone showed up just a few times. The rearrangement uses TRBV6-6 and TRBJ1-5; 7 nucleotides match TRBD1. The CDR3 runs to 13 residues. V lost 7 bases, J lost 6 bases, and 6 bases stayed unmatched. Germline V gene data show CDR1 as MNHNY and CDR2 as SVGAGI (reference sequence). The CDR3 here is CASTRQGSQPQHF. In nucleotides, the CDR3 is TGTGCCAGCACTCGACAGGGCAGTCAGCCCCAGCATTTT.

This sequence joins TRBV3-1 (or the pseudogene TRBV3-2) and TRBJ1-1; maybe TRBD1 (5 bases). Germline lookup yields CDR1 LGHDT and CDR2 YNNKEL (reference sequence). This CDR3 spans 12 amino acids. V was clipped by 6 bases and J by 2 bases, with 7 bases between them. The CDR3 DNA follows: TGTGCCAGCAGGGGGACTAACACTGAAGCTTTCTTT. Translation gives CASRGTNTEAFF.

The rearrangement joins TRBV7-2 to TRBJ1-1; 9 bases are shared with TRBD1. The length of the CDR3 is 13 residues. Looked up from germline, CDR1 is SGHTA and CDR2 is FQGNSA. With V trimmed by 7 bases and J by 4 bases, 4 bases remained unmatched. CDR3 in DNA: TGTGCCAGCACCGTGACAGGGGGCACTGAAGCTTTCTTT. Protein: CASTVTGGTEAFF. Looking up the rest from reference TRBV7-2 and TRBJ1-1 gives the full variable domain: GAGVSQSPSNKVTEKGKDVELRCDPISGHTALYWYRQSLGQGLEFLIYFQGNSAPDKSGLPSDRFSAERTGGSVSTLTIQRTQQEDSAVYLCASTVTGGTEAFFGQGTRLTVV.

The chain carries TRBV11-2 and TRBJ1-6; 8 bases are shared with TRBD1. Trimming took 4 bases from V and 16 from J; bases not matched to a gene: 3. Per the germline V gene, CDR1 is SGHAT and CDR2 is FQNNGV. The CDR3 contains 11 residues. CDR3 region: CASSSGDRLHF. In nucleotides, the CDR3 is TGTGCCAGCAGCTCTGGGGACAGGCTCCACTTT.

V usage is TRBV7-9 and J usage is TRBJ2-1; a possible D gene is TRBD2 (6 bases). Germline V gene lookup returns CDR1 SEHNR and CDR2 FQNEAQ (reference sequence). Trimming stripped 1 base from V and 5 bases from J, with 15 bases between. This CDR3 has 16 amino acids. CDR3 in DNA: TGTGCCAGCAGCTTAGTTAGGCTAGCGTTAGACAATGAGCAGTTCTTC. Translating it yields CASSLVRLALDNEQFF.

In the case of this clone: At one boundary the junction diverges from the germline segment, which might be a read error. The rearrangement uses TRBV5-1 and TRBJ2-2; TRBD2 is a possible D gene (6 bases). Germline CDR1 is SGHRS and CDR2 is YFSETQ. CDR3 length: 18 residues. CDR3 amino acids: CASSLPKSSGLNTGELFF. In nucleotides, the CDR3 is TGTGCCAGCAGCCTGCCTAAATCAAGCGGGCTTAACACCGGGGAGCTGTTTTTT.

V usage is TRBV6-4 and J usage is TRBJ2-1; 10 bases map to TRBD1. Looked up from germline, CDR1 is MRHNA and CDR2 is SNTAGT. Trimming cost V 4 bases and J 7 bases; bases outside gene matches: 7. The CDR3 has 15 amino acids. The CDR3 reads CASSVSGDRGNEQFF. In DNA form, the CDR3 reads TGTGCCAGCAGTGTTTCTGGGGACAGGGGTAATGAGCAGTTCTTC.

The rearrangement links TRBV13 to TRBJ2-1; 9 bases map to TRBD2. The trim removed 7 bases at V and 4 bases at J, leaving 8 bases unmatched. Germline V gene data show CDR1 as PRHDT and CDR2 as FYEKMQ (reference sequence). This CDR3 has 15 residues. This CDR3 reads CASTTPSGEYNEQFF. The DNA for the CDR3 is TGTGCCAGCACCACCCCTAGCGGGGAGTACAATGAGCAGTTCTTC.

V gene TRBV19 combines with J gene TRBJ2-2, with 13 bases fitting TRBD2. CDR1 and CDR2 from the germline V gene are LNHDA and SQIVND (reference sequence). V lost 5 bases to trimming and J lost 6 bases; unmatched junction nucleotides: 3. CDR3 length equals 15 residues. This CDR3 reads CASSFGLAGAGELFF. The DNA for the CDR3 is TGTGCCAGTAGTTTCGGACTAGCGGGAGCCGGGGAGCTGTTTTTT.

The V gene is TRBV18, the J gene TRBJ1-1; possibly TRBD1 for D (6 bases). V lost 3 bases and J 11 bases, leaving 10 bases between the germline ends. Looked up from germline, CDR1 is KGHSH and CDR2 is LQKENI. The CDR3 runs to 11 residues. CDR3 in amino acids: CASSPLQGAFF. Here the CDR3 DNA reads TGTGCCAGCTCACCGCTCCAGGGGGCTTTCTTT.

The chain uses TRBV14 and TRBJ1-2; D perhaps matches TRBD1 (5 bases). Germline V gene sequence: CDR1 SGHDN, CDR2 FVKESK. The ends were cut back, 0 bases at V and 8 bases at J, with 16 bases in the middle. There are 15 residues in the CDR3. CDR3 nucleotides: TGTGCCAGCAGCCAAGAACTCGTAGGGGCAGGAGGCTACACCTTC. Its protein is CASSQELVGAGGYTF.

This clone was found a few times. The CDR3 here is CARSLLETGQGHF. DNA of the CDR3: TGTGCCAGAAGCCTTTTGGAAACGGGACAGGGGCATTTT. The gene calls are TRBV5-3 and TRBJ1-5, with TRBD1 identical over 9 bases. TRBV5-3 is an ORF; its function is uncertain. Losses at the gene ends were 4 bases for V and 15 bases for J; bases not matched to a gene: 11. This CDR3 has 13 residues.

The chain links TRBV5-1 to TRBJ1-1; weak D call: TRBD1 (5 bases). The CDR3 extends over 15 amino acids. V shed 4 bases and J shed 0 bases, with 13 bases lying between them. Germline CDR1 SGHRS, CDR2 YFSETQ. CDR3 nucleotide sequence: TGCGCCAGCAGCCTCGGACATTACATGAACACTGAAGCTTTCTTT. It yields the protein CASSLGHYMNTEAFF.

Details on this clone: At one of its ends the junction is not consistent with the germline gene, which may arise from a read error. V gene TRBV5-8 combines with J gene TRBJ1-2; D unclear. CDR1 and CDR2 from the germline V gene are SGHTS and YDEGEE. The CDR3 totals 11 residues. The CDR3, as DNA: TGTGCCAGCAGCTTGGTCGGGGAGAAAGCCTTC. The encoded protein is CASSLVGEKAF.

V is TRBV5-5 and J is TRBJ1-2; the D gene is possibly TRBD1 (6 bases). The V end was cut by 3 bases, the J end by 8 bases, with 23 bases between. CDR1 is SGHKS and CDR2 is YYEKEE in the germline V gene (reference sequence). The CDR3 is made up of 16 amino acids. The CDR3 loop reads CASSSDKTSLGGGYTF. CDR3 in DNA: TGTGCCAGCAGCTCCGACAAGACTTCGCTAGGGGGAGGCTACACCTTC.